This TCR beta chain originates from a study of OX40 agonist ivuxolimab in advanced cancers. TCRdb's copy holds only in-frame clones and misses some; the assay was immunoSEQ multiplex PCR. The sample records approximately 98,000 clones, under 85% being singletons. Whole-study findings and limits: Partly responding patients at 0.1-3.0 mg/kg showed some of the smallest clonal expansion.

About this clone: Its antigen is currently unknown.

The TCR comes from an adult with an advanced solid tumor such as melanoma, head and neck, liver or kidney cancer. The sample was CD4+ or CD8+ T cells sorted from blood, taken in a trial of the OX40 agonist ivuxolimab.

The CDR3 DNA reads as TGTGCCAGTAGCCCGACAGGGGGCATTGCTTTCTTT. Amino acid sequence: CASSPTGGIAFF. The V gene is TRBV19, the J gene TRBJ1-1; 10 bases align to TRBD1. The CDR3 runs to 12 residues. CDR1 is LNHDA and CDR2 is SQIVND in the germline V gene (reference sequence). Trimming took 6 bases from V and 11 from J; bases not matched to a gene: 6.